Below, 9 T cell receptor beta chains from the same sample are listed, as sequenced in a study of CD8+ T cells in alopecia areata. Following RNA extraction, reverse transcription yielded cDNA that acted as the sequencing template. This table comes from immunoSEQ multiplex PCR, and its TCRdb copy is limited to in-frame clones, with some not included. Of under 75,000 clones in the sample, about 44% were seen once. The material sequenced was CD8+ T cells sorted from blood, taken at week 0. These receptors originate from a human donor with alopecia areata.

The chain recombines TRBV6-5 with TRBJ2-1; 9 bases map to TRBD2. The CDR3 contains 15 residues. V dropped 6 bases and J dropped 5; count of bases not matched to a gene: 8. CDR1 is MNHEY, CDR2 SVGAGI, per germline. The CDR3 region has the DNA TGTGCCAGCAGGGAGACTAGCGGCCGACACAATGAGCAGTTCTTC. Amino acids: CASRETSGRHNEQFF.

CDR3 bases: TGTGCCAGCAGTTTCCGAACGGCGACCTACGAGCAGTACTTC. Protein: CASSFRTATYEQYF. The chain recombines TRBV28 with TRBJ2-7; D is uncertain. This CDR3 is 14 amino acids long. V was shortened by 3 bases and J by 2 bases, with 11 bases between the two germline ends. The germline CDR1 and CDR2 sequences are MDHEN and SYDVKM.

The genes are TRBV2 and TRBJ2-4, with D possibly TRBD2 on 6 matching bases. Trimming took 8 bases from V and 7 from J, leaving 6 bases between them. The CDR3 totals 10 residues. In germline, CDR1 is SNHLY, CDR2 FYNNEI. CDR3 sequence (DNA): TGTGCCAGCGCGGGGAACATTCAGTACTTC. This translates into CASAGNIQYF. The full variable domain, rest sourced from reference TRBV2 and TRBJ2-4, is EPEVTQTPSHQVTQMGQEVILRCVPISNHLYFYWYRQILGQKVEFLVSFYNNEISEKSEIFDDQFSVERPDGSNFTLKIRSTKLEDSAMYFCASAGNIQYFGAGTRLSVL.

The chain joins TRBV15 to TRBJ2-3, with 13 bases that match TRBD2. Germline V gene sequence: CDR1 LNHNV, CDR2 YYDKDF (reference sequence). Trimming took 5 bases from V and 6 from J; bases not matched to a gene: 8. The length of the CDR3 is 16 residues. The CDR3: CATSRGGTSGTDTQYF. The CDR3, as DNA: TGTGCCACCAGCCGTGGGGGGACTAGCGGGACGGATACGCAGTATTTT.

The DNA of the CDR3 is TGTGCCAGCAGCGATAGGGGGCTGGGCTACAATGAGCAGTTCTTC. Residues: CASSDRGLGYNEQFF. V is TRBV13 and J is TRBJ2-1, with 7 bases aligning to TRBD1. Germline values: CDR1 PRHDT, CDR2 FYEKMQ (reference sequence). V lost 5 bases and J lost 3; bases outside the gene matches: 7. The CDR3 is 15 residues long.

J is TRBJ2-1 and V is TRBV5-4; 13 positions match TRBD2. The germline V gene encodes CDR1 SGHNT and CDR2 YYREEE (reference sequence). Unmatched junction bases numbered 1, after V lost 4 bases and J lost 0 bases. This CDR3 contains 16 residues. CDR3 DNA: TGTGCCAGCAGCCGGACTAGCGGGAGCTCCTACAATGAGCAGTTCTTC. It is translated as CASSRTSGSSYNEQFF.

This clone was picked up a small number of times. This chain connects TRBV10-2 to TRBJ2-5; 10 bases map to TRBD1. Germline-derived CDR1 and CDR2 are WSHSY and SAAADI. CDR3 length: 15 amino acids. The V segment lost 6 bases and the J segment 4 bases; nucleotides outside the gene matches: 8. CDR3 residues: CASRVRDRGRETQYF. As DNA, the CDR3 is TGCGCCAGCAGAGTAAGAGACAGGGGGCGAGAGACCCAGTACTTC.

The gene calls are TRBV4-1 and TRBJ1-2, with a weak D call TRBD1 (6 bases). V was clipped by 4 bases and J by 4 bases, with 13 bases between them. Germline V gene sequence: CDR1 MGHRA, CDR2 YSYEKL. The CDR3 totals 14 residues. This CDR3 is CASSPATGSYGYTF. As DNA, the CDR3 is TGCGCCAGCAGCCCGGCGACAGGAAGCTATGGCTACACCTTC.

J is TRBJ2-2 and V is TRBV9; the match to TRBD2 covers 13 bases. Germline values: CDR1 SGDLS, CDR2 YYNGEE. The CDR3 sequence is 19 residues long. V lost 3 bases, J lost 5 bases, and 13 bases stayed unmatched. CDR3 bases: TGTGCCAGCAGCGCCCCACTAGCGGGAGGGGGTTTAAGGACCGGGGAGCTGTTTTTT. It yields the protein CASSAPLAGGGLRTGELFF.